These T cell receptor beta chains were read from a single sample in a study of beta chain features in type 1 diabetes. Assay: immunoSEQ multiplex PCR; the TCRdb copy retains only in-frame clones and omits some. This sample has about 650,000 clones, with around 12% found just once. The sequenced sample was naive CD4+ T cells from blood. The origin of the receptors is a man aged 30-40 years with type 1 diabetes. The CDR3 runs from the conserved cysteine through the conserved F or W.

>TRBJ1-2|TRBV29-1|13
CSVDGQGNYGYTF
>TRBJ2-5|TRBV15|12
CATSRQKETQYF
>TRBJ2-3|TRBV9|16
CASSAGTSGFTDTQYF
>TRBJ1-4|TRBV4-2|16
CASSQGGEAGVEKLFF
>TRBJ2-7|TRBV30|14
CGDILRDRAGEQYF
>TRBJ2-4|TRBV6-4|15
CASSDSGREGNIQYF
>TRBJ2-1|TRBV9|14
CASSRTSGNNEQFF
>TRBJ1-5|TRBV6-5|15
CASSAQPRGNQPQHF
>TRBJ2-1|TRBV7-9|15
CASSLRGSSYNEQFF
>TRBJ1-1|TRBV4-3|14
CASSQQTGDTEAFF